What follows are 32 T cell receptor beta chains derived from one specimen sequenced in a study of beta chain features in type 1 diabetes. What was sequenced were expressed TCRB transcripts, since all of the isolated RNA had been reverse transcribed. Data came from immunoSEQ multiplex PCR; TCRdb stores just in-frame clones and leaves some out. This repertoire shows some 240,000 clones, around 9.9% found once; its top ten account for 1% to 1.5%. Sequenced sample: central memory CD4+ T cells from blood. These receptors all stem from a man between 18 and 35 years old in good health.

The sample holds a few counts of this clone. J is TRBJ2-1 and V is TRBV9; tentatively, D is TRBD2 (6 bases). The germline CDR1 and CDR2 sequences are SGDLS and YYNGEE. V lost 4 bases and J 5 bases, leaving 19 bases between the germline ends. The CDR3 consists of 16 residues. The CDR3: CASSFGMGGLDNEQFF. CDR3 DNA: TGTGCCAGCAGCTTCGGGATGGGAGGCTTGGACAATGAGCAGTTCTTC.

This clone has a count of ten or more. The chain joins TRBV6-1 to TRBJ2-7; no clear D gene. The V gene lost 3 bases and the J gene lost 4 bases, with 13 bases spanning the gap. This CDR3 spans 14 amino acids. Per the germline V gene, CDR1 is MNHNS and CDR2 is SASEGT. As DNA, the CDR3 is TGTGCCAGCAGTGAGTATGGGAATGATTACGAGCAGTACTTC. Its translation is CASSEYGNDYEQYF.

V usage is TRBV5-1 and J usage is TRBJ2-7, with 12 bases lining up with TRBD1. The CDR3 has 14 residues. Unmatched junction bases numbered 4, after V lost 4 bases and J lost 5 bases. Germline CDR1 is SGHRS and CDR2 is YFSETQ. The CDR3 DNA follows: TGCGCCAGCAGCACCCGGGACAGGGGGCACGAGCAGTACTTC. Residues: CASSTRDRGHEQYF.

V gene TRBV11-2 combines with J gene TRBJ2-3, with TRBD2 matching over 7 bases. V dropped 1 base and J dropped 3; count of bases not matched to a gene: 4. The CDR3 length is 15 residues. CDR1 is SGHAT and CDR2 is FQNNGV in the germline V gene. The chain's CDR3 is CASSLGTGRTDTQYF. DNA for the CDR3: TGTGCCAGCAGCTTAGGGACCGGGAGGACAGATACGCAGTATTTT.

The gene calls are TRBV18 and TRBJ2-7; 8 bases line up with TRBD1. CDR1 and CDR2 (germline): KGHSH, LQKENI. With 3 bases clipped from V and 5 bases from J, the junction kept 6 bases outside the gene matches. CDR3 length: 14 residues. This chain's CDR3 is CASSPGQGADEQYF. The CDR3 DNA reads TGTGCCAGCTCACCGGGGCAGGGGGCTGACGAGCAGTACTTC.

V usage is TRBV7-8 and J usage is TRBJ2-2; 9 positions match TRBD2. Germline assignment: CDR1 SGHVS and CDR2 FQNEAQ. V shed 5 bases and J 5 bases; nucleotides not matched to a gene: 6. CDR3 length: 15 amino acids. DNA of the CDR3: TGTGCCAGCAGCCCGCGAGCGGGAGGTACCGGGGAGCTGTTTTTT. Protein product: CASSPRAGGTGELFF.

The chain couples TRBV19 to TRBJ2-7, with a tentative D call TRBD2 (5 bases). There are 14 residues in the CDR3. Germline lookup yields CDR1 LNHDA and CDR2 SQIVND (reference sequence). Trimming took 4 bases from V and 0 from J, leaving 10 bases between them. CDR3 sequence reads: CASSTERFSYEQYF. The CDR3 DNA reads as TGTGCCAGTAGTACGGAGCGGTTCTCCTACGAGCAGTACTTC. The full variable domain, completed using reference TRBV19 and TRBJ2-7, is DGGITQSPKYLFRKEGQNVTLSCEQNLNHDAMYWYRQDPGQGLRLIYYSQIVNDFQKGDIAEGYSVSREKKESFPLTVTSAQKNPTAFYLCASSTERFSYEQYFGPGTRLTVT.

The chain uses TRBV7-2 and TRBJ2-7; 11 bases agree with TRBD2. V gave up 0 bases and J gave up 6 bases; unmatched junction bases: 4. From germline, CDR1 is SGHTA and CDR2 FQGNSA. The CDR3 totals 15 residues. Written as DNA, the CDR3 is TGTGCCAGCAGCTTAGCCCTAGCGGGAGGCCTCGAGCAGTACTTC. Translated: CASSLALAGGLEQYF.

The V and J genes are TRBV4-1 and TRBJ2-7, with 12 bases aligning to TRBD1. This CDR3 is 17 amino acids long. V trimming: 1 base; J trimming: 6 bases; junction bases outside the gene matches: 10. Germline V gene lookup returns CDR1 MGHRA and CDR2 YSYEKL. The CDR3 reads CASSQATSGTGGREQYF. For the CDR3, the DNA is TGCGCCAGCAGCCAAGCAACCTCCGGGACAGGGGGCCGCGAGCAGTACTTC.

The chain is built from TRBV18 and TRBJ1-2; D is perhaps TRBD1 (5 bases). CDR3 size: 16 residues. The germline V gene has CDR1 KGHSH and CDR2 LQKENI. Trimming shortened V by 3 bases and J by 4 bases, and 18 bases separated the two germline ends. The CDR3 sequence is CASSPFGEGAGYGYTF. In nucleotides, the CDR3 is TGTGCCAGCTCACCTTTCGGGGAAGGGGCTGGCTATGGCTACACCTTC.

J is TRBJ1-1 and V is TRBV6-1; 7 bases fit TRBD1. The germline V gene has CDR1 MNHNS and CDR2 SASEGT. The ends lost 6 bases at V and 4 bases at J; junction bases unmatched: 8. CDR3 size: 14 residues. This CDR3 reads CASRPDRAGTEAFF. CDR3 DNA: TGTGCCAGCAGGCCAGACAGGGCGGGCACTGAAGCTTTCTTT.

The gene calls are TRBV19 and TRBJ1-5; TRBD1 might be the D (5 bases). V gave up 7 bases and J gave up 6 bases, with 19 bases separating them. The CDR3 is 15 residues long. Germline V gene data show CDR1 as LNHDA and CDR2 as SQIVND (reference sequence). The CDR3 reads CASTLNKGSAQPQHF. CDR3 bases: TGTGCCAGTACCCTGAATAAGGGGAGTGCTCAGCCCCAGCATTTT.

V and J are TRBV4-2 and TRBJ2-7, with TRBD1 matching 7 bases. The CDR3 is made up of 14 amino acids. The V gene's germline CDR1 is LGHNA and CDR2 YNFKEQ. V dropped 4 bases and J dropped 2; count of bases not matched to a gene: 5. The CDR3 loop is CASSRTGDTYEQYF. In nucleotides, the CDR3 is TGTGCCAGCAGCCGGACAGGTGATACCTACGAGCAGTACTTC.

This clone was detected only a few times. This rearrangement joins TRBV28 to TRBJ2-3; D is ambiguous. The CDR3 length is 15 residues. CDR1 is MDHEN and CDR2 is SYDVKM in the germline V gene. V was clipped by 2 bases and J by 0 bases, with 9 bases between them. Here the CDR3 reads CASSLLAVSTDTQYF. CDR3 nucleotide sequence: TGTGCCAGCAGTTTACTGGCGGTTAGCACAGATACGCAGTATTTT.

The gene calls are TRBV25-1 and TRBJ2-1; D is undetermined. V was shortened by 8 bases and J by 4 bases, with 3 bases between the two germline ends. This CDR3 is built from 10 residues. The germline gives CDR1 MGHDK, CDR2 SYGVNS. The CDR3 region is CASGYNEQFF. In nucleotides, the CDR3 is TGTGCCAGCGGTTACAATGAGCAGTTCTTC.

This chain joins TRBV9 and TRBJ2-5; D not certain. V lost 5 bases and J lost 3, with 8 bases in between. This CDR3 is 12 amino acids long. In germline, CDR1 is SGDLS, CDR2 YYNGEE. The CDR3 region is CASSPHEETQYF. The CDR3 DNA reads TGTGCCAGCAGTCCACATGAAGAGACCCAGTACTTC.

This clone was found many times. CDR3 loop: CASSLVPSPNYGYTF. The CDR3 nucleotides are TGTGCCAGCAGCTTAGTGCCGTCACCTAACTATGGCTACACCTTC. The V call is TRBV11-2, the J call TRBJ1-2; D is undetermined. V dropped 1 base and J dropped 0 bases, with 9 bases sitting between them. CDR1 and CDR2 from the germline V gene are SGHAT and FQNNGV. The CDR3 has 15 amino acids. The full variable domain, with the rest looked up from reference TRBV11-2 and TRBJ1-2, is EAGVAQSPRYKIIEKRQSVAFWCNPISGHATLYWYQQILGQGPKLLIQFQNNGVVDDSQLPKDRFSAERLKGVDSTLKIQPAKLEDSAVYLCASSLVPSPNYGYTFGSGTRLTVV.

In this sample, this clone turned up once. V is TRBV5-1 and J is TRBJ2-1, with 13 bases fitting TRBD2. CDR3 length equals 16 residues. Trimming at V came to 5 bases and at J to 9 bases, leaving 11 bases not matched to a gene. Germline V gene data show CDR1 as SGHRS and CDR2 as YFSETQ. CDR3 sequence: CASSPRTSGSLGEQFF. CDR3 coding DNA: TGCGCCAGCAGTCCTAGGACTAGCGGGAGTCTCGGTGAGCAGTTCTTC.

This clone appeared a few times. This chain joins TRBV5-4 and TRBJ2-7; TRBD2 might be the D (6 bases). The germline gives CDR1 SGHNT, CDR2 YYREEE (reference sequence). CDR3 size: 15 residues. V shed 3 bases and J shed 0 bases, with 13 bases lying between them. DNA of the CDR3: TGTGCCAGCAGCTCCCCGTCCGGGAGCTCCTACGAGCAGTACTTC. Its translation: CASSSPSGSSYEQYF.

This rearrangement joins TRBV5-1 to TRBJ2-3; D remains unclear. The CDR3 has 15 amino acids. Between the trimmed V and J ends, which lost 4 bases and 0 bases, there was a span of 12 bases. The germline V gene encodes CDR1 SGHRS and CDR2 YFSETQ. The CDR3 region has the DNA TGCGCCAGCAGCCCGGACCGAGATAGCACAGATACGCAGTATTTT. This gives the protein CASSPDRDSTDTQYF.

The chain joins TRBV7-8 to TRBJ2-1; 7 bases map to TRBD2. CDR3 size: 16 residues. J was trimmed by 3 bases and V by 5 bases; bases with no gene match: 10. Germline V gives CDR1 SGHVS, CDR2 FQNEAQ. The CDR3 bases are TGTGCCAGCAGCCGTTGGGTGGGAGGGAGCTACAATGAGCAGTTCTTC. Amino acids: CASSRWVGGSYNEQFF.

The genes are TRBV28 and TRBJ2-2; D may be TRBD2 (5 bases). CDR1 and CDR2 (germline): MDHEN, SYDVKM. V lost 7 bases to trimming and J lost 0 bases, with 18 bases between them. The CDR3 sequence is 17 residues long. The CDR3 is CASTQWSLAANTGELFF. The CDR3 DNA follows: TGTGCCAGCACCCAGTGGTCCCTAGCAGCGAACACCGGGGAGCTGTTTTTT.

The J gene is TRBJ2-7, the V gene TRBV5-1; 7 bases line up with TRBD2. This CDR3 comprises 15 residues. Per germline, CDR1 SGHRS and CDR2 YFSETQ. V was clipped by 7 bases and J by 0 bases; unmatched bases: 10. In DNA form, the CDR3 reads TGCGCCAGCGGAGAGGGGACTACCGGCTCCTACGAGCAGTACTTC. This sequence encodes CASGEGTTGSYEQYF.

The chain couples TRBV7-3 to TRBJ1-1; D is perhaps TRBD1 (6 bases). Germline CDR1 and CDR2: SGHTA and FQGTGA. Trimming cost V 4 bases and J 5 bases, with 14 bases left between them. CDR3 length equals 14 residues. CDR3 protein: CASSSAPQGTEAFF. DNA for the CDR3: TGTGCCAGCAGCTCAGCTCCACAGGGAACTGAAGCTTTCTTT.

This clone appeared a few times. This chain joins TRBV28 and TRBJ2-5, with D unclear. This CDR3 has 12 amino acids. Germline lookup yields CDR1 MDHEN and CDR2 SYDVKM. Deletions cut 2 bases from V and 5 bases from J, with 6 bases between. The CDR3 nucleotides are TGTGCCAGCAGTTTAGTCCCGGAGACCCAGTACTTC. Amino acids: CASSLVPETQYF.

Many counts were recorded for this clone. This same CDR3 is encoded by further DNA sequences in the sample. The V gene is TRBV29-1, the J gene TRBJ1-1; the match to TRBD1 covers 7 bases. The CDR3 is 13 amino acids. From germline, CDR1 is SQVTM and CDR2 ANQGSEA. V gave up 7 bases and J gave up 3 bases; unmatched junction bases: 8. In DNA, the CDR3 is TGCAGCGCCGGGACAGCCGCGGACACTGAAGCTTTCTTT. Translation: CSAGTAADTEAFF. Full variable domain (missing parts from reference TRBV29-1 and TRBJ1-1): SAVISQKPSRDICQRGTSLTIQCQVDSQVTMMFWYRQQPGQSLTLIATANQGSEATYESGFVIDKFPISRPNLTFSTLTVSNMSPEDSSIYLCSAGTAADTEAFFGQGTRLTVV.

Many counts were recorded for this clone. The CDR3 here is CSVRGSSQRGGDEQFF. In nucleotides, the CDR3 is TGCAGCGTCCGAGGGTCTAGCCAACGAGGGGGTGATGAGCAGTTCTTC. The genes are TRBV29-1 and TRBJ2-1; perhaps TRBD1 as D (6 bases). From germline, CDR1 is SQVTM and CDR2 ANQGSEA. Trimming removed 6 bases at V and 8 bases at J, with 26 bases between. The CDR3 runs 16 residues.

This sequence joins TRBV28 and TRBJ1-2, with D hard to call. This CDR3 contains 14 residues. The V end lost 5 bases, the J end lost 4 bases, and 14 bases lay between the germline ends. CDR1 MDHEN and CDR2 SYDVKM come from the germline V gene. CDR3 DNA sequence: TGTGCCAGCAGTCCTCGCGCGGGGATCTATGGCTACACCTTC. It translates to CASSPRAGIYGYTF.

This clone has a handful of counts. The chain links TRBV6-5 to TRBJ2-7; possibly TRBD1 for D (5 bases). V lost 6 bases to trimming and J lost 4 bases, with 13 bases between them. The CDR3 covers 13 residues. Germline V gene lookup returns CDR1 MNHEY and CDR2 SVGAGI. The CDR3 DNA is TGTGCCAGCAGCAGGGATCATGGGTACGAGCAGTACTTC. This gives the protein CASSRDHGYEQYF.

This clone was seen more than once but under ten times. This chain uses TRBV27 with TRBJ2-3, with 7 bases lining up with TRBD1. The trim removed 10 bases at V and 5 bases at J, leaving 15 bases unmatched. The CDR3 totals 15 residues. Germline V gives CDR1 MNHEY, CDR2 SMNVEV (reference sequence). The CDR3 bases are TGTGCCACCCTTATTGCGACAGGGAGATTAGATACGCAGTATTTT. Translated, it gives CATLIATGRLDTQYF.

The chain has TRBV21-1 and TRBJ2-3; the table's D call, TRBD1, was not checked against the DNA. TRBV21-1 is a pseudogene segment. This CDR3 region has 15 residues. CDR3 DNA: TGTGCCAGCAGCAGCCTTGGACAGGGACCAGATACGCAGTATTTT. Translating gives CASSSLGQGPDTQYF.

The chain employs TRBV4-2 and TRBJ2-7, with D possibly being TRBD1 (6 bases). The V gene lost 2 bases and the J gene lost 6 bases, with 11 bases spanning the gap. Per the germline V gene, CDR1 is LGHNA and CDR2 is YNFKEQ. The CDR3 sequence is 13 residues long. The DNA for the CDR3 is TGTGCCAGCAGCCAAACGCTCAGGGGCGAGCAGTACTTC. It encodes CASSQTLRGEQYF.